Listed below are T cell receptor beta chains from one sample, sequenced in a study of T cells in Graves' hyperthyroidism and ophthalmopathy. Each CDR3 protein is one row after TCRdb ran MiXCR on the multiplex PCR reads. This sample has over 300,000 distinct CDR3 sequences; approximately 13% occur once, and the top ten carry around 10%. Sequences were obtained from blood. The receptors stem from an older woman with Graves' hyperthyroidism. Both conserved end residues are part of each CDR3. A D gene is named only where the DNA matches it firmly. Rows give clone size only sometimes, using once, few, many, or a class for an expanded clone.

>-|-|TRBV5-1|TRBJ2-1
CASSLEWGTYNEQFF
TGCGCCAGCAGCTTGGAGTGGGGTACCTACAATGAGCAGTTCTTC
>TRBD2|-|TRBV11-2|TRBJ2-1
CASSPWGSGRLSSYNEQFF
TGTGCCAGCAGCCCGTGGGGTAGCGGGAGGTTAAGCTCCTACAATGAGCAGTTCTTC
>-|many|TRBV5-1|TRBJ2-7
CASSFQAPYEQYF
TGCGCCAGCAGCTTCCAGGCTCCCTACGAGCAGTACTTC
>-|many|TRBV11-2|TRBJ2-2
CASSLEVDPRGSGELFF
TGTGCCAGCAGCTTAGAGGTCGATCCCAGGGGCTCGGGGGAGCTGTTTTTT
>-|many|TRBV6-2/TRBV6-3|TRBJ2-7
CASRWGREQYF
TGTGCCAGCAGATGGGGACGCGAGCAGTACTTC
>TRBD2|many|TRBV12-3/TRBV12-4|TRBJ2-1
CASSFSGRAAHEQFF
TGTGCCAGCAGTTTTAGCGGGAGGGCGGCTCATGAGCAGTTCTTC
>-|-|TRBV5-1|TRBJ2-2
CASSLRPGTNTGELFF
TGCGCCAGCAGCTTGAGACCCGGGACGAACACCGGGGAGCTGTTTTTT
>-|-|TRBV5-1|TRBJ2-2
CASSPQGRAGELFF
TGCGCCAGCAGCCCCCAGGGGAGGGCCGGGGAGCTGTTTTTT
>TRBD2|few|TRBV5-1|TRBJ2-2
CASSLTGGDTGELFF
TGCGCCAGCAGCTTGACGGGAGGCGACACCGGGGAGCTGTTTTTT
>TRBD2|few|TRBV9|TRBJ2-1
CASSGGLGTQGLNEQFF
TGTGCCAGCAGCGGCGGACTAGGGACCCAGGGACTCAATGAGCAGTTCTTC
>-|few|TRBV20-1|TRBJ2-3
CSASRVITDTQYF
TGCAGTGCTAGTCGGGTTATCACAGATACGCAGTATTTT
>TRBD2|-|TRBV5-1|TRBJ2-3
CASSRGLALNTDTQYF
TGCGCCAGCAGCCGGGGACTAGCGCTAAACACAGATACGCAGTATTTT
>-|many|TRBV20-1|TRBJ2-3
CSARLGGSTDTQYF
TGCAGTGCTAGGCTCGGGGGAAGCACAGATACGCAGTATTTT
>-|-|TRBV24-1|TRBJ2-5
CATSDPRGDRQETQYF
TGTGCCACCAGTGACCCCCGGGGGGACAGGCAAGAGACCCAGTACTTC
>TRBD1|many|TRBV6-5|TRBJ2-1
CASSYSNSGGPMGRNEQFF
TGTGCCAGCAGTTACTCGAATTCAGGGGGCCCCATGGGCCGCAATGAGCAGTTCTTC
>TRBD1|-|TRBV20-1|TRBJ2-7
CSARRAGTGVDEQYF
TGCAGTGCTAGACGCGCCGGGACAGGGGTCGACGAGCAGTACTTC
>TRBD2|few|TRBV20-1|TRBJ2-1
CSAQTSGTYNEQFF
TGCAGTGCGCAGACTAGCGGCACCTACAATGAGCAGTTCTTC
>-|many|TRBV2|TRBJ2-5
CASRGAGYGGETQYF
TGTGCCAGCAGGGGGGCAGGGTACGGTGGAGAGACCCAGTACTTC
>TRBD2|few|TRBV29-1|TRBJ2-7
CSASGLVGEQYF
TGCAGCGCCTCGGGACTAGTCGGCGAGCAGTACTTC
>-|-|TRBV27|TRBJ2-7
CASSPPSRIYEQYF
TGTGCCAGCAGCCCCCCGAGCCGGATCTACGAGCAGTACTTC
>TRBD1|many|TRBV7-8|TRBJ1-5
CASSLDRAGQPQHF
TGTGCCAGCAGCTTGGACAGGGCAGGACAGCCCCAGCATTTT
>TRBD1|many|TRBV2|TRBJ2-1
CASSDWGTGDSNEQFF
TGTGCCAGCAGTGATTGGGGGACAGGGGATTCAAATGAGCAGTTCTTC
>TRBD1|-|TRBV24-1|TRBJ2-1
CATSKGQGFSYNEQFF
TGTGCCACCAGTAAGGGACAGGGGTTCTCCTACAATGAGCAGTTCTTC
>TRBD1|many|TRBV7-2|TRBJ2-4
CASSPDRGAVIQYF
TGTGCCAGCAGCCCCGACAGGGGAGCGGTCATTCAGTACTTC
>TRBD1|-|TRBV5-1|TRBJ1-4
CASSPEGGTAEKLFF
TGCGCCAGCAGCCCGGAAGGCGGGACAGCGGAAAAACTGTTTTTT
>-|many|TRBV13|TRBJ2-1
CASSPRTELPYNEQFF
TGTGCCAGCAGCCCCAGGACAGAGCTACCCTACAATGAGCAGTTCTTC
>TRBD2|many|TRBV18|TRBJ2-1
CASLTSGRPGEQFF
TGTGCCAGCCTTACTAGCGGGAGGCCTGGGGAGCAGTTCTTC
>-|many|TRBV7-8|TRBJ1-1
CASSLELGSTEAFF
TGTGCCAGCAGCTTAGAGTTAGGGAGCACTGAAGCTTTCTTT
>-|many|TRBV27|TRBJ1-4
CASSHGGTATNEKLFF
TGTGCCAGCAGTCACGGCGGGACCGCAACTAATGAAAAACTGTTTTTT
>-|few|TRBV19|TRBJ2-7
CASSWTDSPLYEQYF
TGTGCCAGTAGTTGGACAGATTCTCCACTCTACGAGCAGTACTTC
>-|-|TRBV12-3/TRBV12-4|TRBJ2-6
CASSPPLGAGANVLTF
TGTGCCAGCAGTCCCCCGTTAGGAGCCGGGGCCAACGTCCTGACTTTC
>-|many|TRBV20-1|TRBJ1-1
CSARVQGPEAFF
TGCAGTGCTAGAGTCCAGGGACCTGAAGCTTTCTTT
>-|few|TRBV13|TRBJ1-5
CASSPAAFANQPQHF
TGTGCCAGCAGCCCAGCGGCTTTCGCCAATCAGCCCCAGCATTTT
>TRBD1|many|TRBV2|TRBJ1-1
CAILLTGLTEAFF
TGTGCCATCCTATTGACAGGGCTCACTGAAGCTTTCTTT
>TRBD2|few|TRBV6-6|TRBJ2-7
CASSYPGAGGLEQYF
TGTGCCAGCAGTTACCCTGGGGCGGGAGGACTCGAGCAGTACTTC
>-|-|TRBV12-5|TRBJ1-5
CASGLIWNRDNQPQHF
TGTGCTAGTGGTTTGATTTGGAACAGGGACAATCAGCCCCAGCATTTT
>TRBD1|many|TRBV12-3/TRBV12-4|TRBJ2-5
CASSPGQDRETQYF
TGTGCCAGCAGTCCCGGACAGGACAGGGAGACCCAGTACTTC
>-|once|TRBV4-2|TRBJ1-6
CASSQSEQINSPLHF
TGTGCCAGCAGCCAATCGGAACAGATTAATTCACCCCTCCACTTT
>-|-|TRBV5-1|TRBJ2-1
CASSFRGTSPNEQFF
TGCGCCAGCAGCTTTAGGGGGACCTCGCCCAATGAGCAGTTCTTC
>TRBD2|many|TRBV9|TRBJ2-5
CASSPRASTSGIGGETQYF
TGTGCCAGCAGTCCACGAGCCTCGACTAGCGGGATAGGAGGGGAGACCCAGTACTTC
>TRBD1|many|TRBV18|TRBJ1-4
CASSPMGQRNEKLFF
TGTGCCAGCTCACCAATGGGACAGCGGAATGAAAAACTGTTTTTT
>-|few|TRBV20-1|TRBJ1-5
CSASLPGTSPQPQHF
TGCAGTGCTAGCCTTCCCGGGACATCACCCCAGCCCCAGCATTTT
>-|many|TRBV29-1|TRBJ1-1
CSVGHGVAEAFF
TGCAGCGTCGGACATGGGGTCGCTGAAGCTTTCTTT
>-|many|TRBV6-1|TRBJ2-5
CASSFQAVRAERAETQYF
TGTGCCAGCAGTTTCCAGGCCGTTCGAGCGGAGAGGGCGGAGACCCAGTACTTC
>TRBD2|-|TRBV4-1|TRBJ2-7
CASSQVGTSGRVRYEQYF
TGCGCCAGCAGCCAAGTGGGGACTAGCGGGAGGGTGAGGTACGAGCAGTACTTC
>-|-|TRBV7-2|TRBJ2-3
CASSLEGLASTDTQYF
TGTGCCAGCAGCTTAGAGGGTCTAGCGAGCACAGATACGCAGTATTTT
>-|many|TRBV6-1|TRBJ2-7
CASKGKVGPYEQYF
TGTGCCAGCAAGGGTAAAGTCGGTCCCTACGAGCAGTACTTC
>TRBD1|many|TRBV5-4|TRBJ1-2
CASSIDRGAYGYTF
TGTGCCAGCAGCATTGACAGGGGCGCATATGGCTACACCTTC
>-|few|TRBV5-4|TRBJ2-7
CATRASVNYEQYF
TGTGCCACCAGGGCTAGCGTTAACTACGAGCAGTACTTC